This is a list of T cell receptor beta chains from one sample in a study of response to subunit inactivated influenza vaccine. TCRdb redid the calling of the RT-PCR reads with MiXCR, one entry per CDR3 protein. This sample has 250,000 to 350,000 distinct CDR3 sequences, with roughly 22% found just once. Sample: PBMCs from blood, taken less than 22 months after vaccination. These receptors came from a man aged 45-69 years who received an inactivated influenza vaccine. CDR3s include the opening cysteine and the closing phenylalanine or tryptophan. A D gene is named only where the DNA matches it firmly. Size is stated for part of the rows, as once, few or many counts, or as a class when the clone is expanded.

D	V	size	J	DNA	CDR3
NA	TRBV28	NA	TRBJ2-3	TGTGCCAGCAGTGATACAGGGAATAGCGGGTATCCGACAGATACGCAGTATTTT	CASSDTGNSGYPTDTQYF
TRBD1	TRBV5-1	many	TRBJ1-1	TGCGCCAGCCGGGACAGGGGTGGGGGCGGCACTGAAGCTTTCTTT	CASRDRGGGGTEAFF
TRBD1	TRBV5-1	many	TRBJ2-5	TGCGCCAGCAGCTTGGGACAGGGTCGGGAGACCCAGTACTTC	CASSLGQGRETQYF
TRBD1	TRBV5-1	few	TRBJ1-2	TGCGCCAGCAGACGAAGTCCGGGACAGGGATACTATGGCTACACCTTC	CASRRSPGQGYYGYTF
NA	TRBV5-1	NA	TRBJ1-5	TGCGCCAGCAGCTTGAAGGGCGAGGGAGATAGCAATCAGCCCCAGCATTTT	CASSLKGEGDSNQPQHF
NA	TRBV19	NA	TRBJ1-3	TGTGCCAGTAGTATAGATGCTCGGGGGACCGGCTCTGGAAACACCATATATTTT	CASSIDARGTGSGNTIYF
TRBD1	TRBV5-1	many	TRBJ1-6	TGCGCCAGCAGCTCACAGGGGGTCTATTCACCCCTCCACTTT	CASSSQGVYSPLHF
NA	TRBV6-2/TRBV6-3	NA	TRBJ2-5	TGTGCCAGCAGTTATTTTTCGGGAGCAAAGGAGACCCAGTACTTC	CASSYFSGAKETQYF
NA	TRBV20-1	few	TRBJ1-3	TGCAGTGCTACCAATACTGGAAACACCATATATTTT	CSATNTGNTIYF
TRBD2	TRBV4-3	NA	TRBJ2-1	TGCGCCAGCAGCCGTGGGCTAGCGGGGCGCAATGAGCAGTTCTTC	CASSRGLAGRNEQFF
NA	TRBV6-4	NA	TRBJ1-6	TGTGCCAGCAGCTCTCCCCCAAGGGGGGGTTCGCCCAATTCACCCCTCCACTTT	CASSSPPRGGSPNSPLHF
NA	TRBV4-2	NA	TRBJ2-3	TGTGCCAGCAGCCAAGATCGGGCTAGGAGCACAGATACGCAGTATTTT	CASSQDRARSTDTQYF
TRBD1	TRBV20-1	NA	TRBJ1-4	TGCAGTGCTAAGACAGGGGGGCGTGAAAAACTGTTTTTT	CSAKTGGREKLFF
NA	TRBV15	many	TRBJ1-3	TGTGCCACCAGCAGTCCCGACCCCGGGTTTGGAAACACCATATATTTT	CATSSPDPGFGNTIYF
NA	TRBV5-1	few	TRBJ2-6	TGCGCCAGCAGCTTGACGGGAAGGGACTCTGGGGCCAACGTCCTGACTTTC	CASSLTGRDSGANVLTF
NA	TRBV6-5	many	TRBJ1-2	TGTGCCAGCAGTTACTCGGGAGGCGCTAACTATGGCTACACCTTC	CASSYSGGANYGYTF
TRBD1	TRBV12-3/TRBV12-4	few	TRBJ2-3	TGTGCCAGCAGACCCCAAACAGGGGGCCCCACAGATACGCAGTATTTT	CASRPQTGGPTDTQYF
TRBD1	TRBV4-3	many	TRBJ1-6	TGCGCCAGCAGCCTAGGGGAGGGGGCCAATTCACCCCTCCACTTT	CASSLGEGANSPLHF
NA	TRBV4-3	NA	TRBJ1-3	TGCGCCAGCAGCCAACTCCCTGGAAACACCATATATTTT	CASSQLPGNTIYF
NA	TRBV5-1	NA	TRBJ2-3	TGCGCCAGCAGCTTGAGGGTCCCGGGGACGGTGGTTATGGAGACAGATACGCAGTATTTT	CASSLRVPGTVVMETDTQYF
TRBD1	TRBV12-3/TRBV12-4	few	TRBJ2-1	TGTGCCAGCAGTAACGGACAGGCAACCTACACTGAGCAGTTCTTC	CASSNGQATYTEQFF
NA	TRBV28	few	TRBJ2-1	TGTGCCAGCAGAGAACGGTTACTTTCCAATGAGCAGTTCTTC	CASRERLLSNEQFF
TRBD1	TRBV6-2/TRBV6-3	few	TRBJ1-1	TGTGCCAGCAGTCCGGACAGGGAAAAAGCTTTCTTT	CASSPDREKAFF
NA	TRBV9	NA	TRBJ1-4	TGTGCCAGCAGCGTAGGGCCATCAACTAATGAAAAACTGTTTTTT	CASSVGPSTNEKLFF
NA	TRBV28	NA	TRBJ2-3	TGTGCCAGCAAGGACGGAAATCACGGCCGTGATACGCAGTATTTT	CASKDGNHGRDTQYF
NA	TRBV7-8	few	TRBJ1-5	TGTGCCAGCAGCCTTCAGACAGACAGCCAGCCCCAGCATTTT	CASSLQTDSQPQHF
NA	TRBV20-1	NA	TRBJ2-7	TGCAGTGCTAGTGCGGGGGCCGGATCCTACGAGCAGTACTTC	CSASAGAGSYEQYF
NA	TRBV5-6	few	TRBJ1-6	TGTGCCAGCAGCTTGTACGGGGGGGGTTCACCCCTCCACTTT	CASSLYGGGSPLHF
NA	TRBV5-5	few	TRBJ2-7	TGTGCCAGCAGTAAGGAGCTCTACGAGCAGTACTTC	CASSKELYEQYF
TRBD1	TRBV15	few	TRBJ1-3	TGTGCCACCAGCAGGACTACACGGAAACCGGGACAGGGGGTTGGAAACACCATATATTTT	CATSRTTRKPGQGVGNTIYF
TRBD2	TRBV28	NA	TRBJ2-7	TGTGCCAGCAGTTTCCTGGAGGGACTAGCGGAGGGTTCCTACGAGCAGTACTTC	CASSFLEGLAEGSYEQYF
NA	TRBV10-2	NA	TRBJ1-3	TGCGCCAGCAGTATCACAGGATCTGGAAACACCATATATTTT	CASSITGSGNTIYF
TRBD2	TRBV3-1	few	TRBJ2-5	TGTGCCAGCAGCCAAGATTCCGGACTAGCGGGAGGGACCCAGTACTTC	CASSQDSGLAGGTQYF
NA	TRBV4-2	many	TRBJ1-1	TGTGCCAGCAGCCAAGATGGGGATGCTGAAGCTTTCTTT	CASSQDGDAEAFF
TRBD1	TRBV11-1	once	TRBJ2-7	TGTGCCAGCAGCTTCACAGGGGCCTACGAGCAGTACTTC	CASSFTGAYEQYF
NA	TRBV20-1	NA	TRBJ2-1	TGCAGTGCTAGAGTAAGGGCTAGCGCACACAATGAGCAGTTCTTC	CSARVRASAHNEQFF
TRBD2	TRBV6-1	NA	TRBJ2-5	TGTGCCAGCAGGACTAGCGGGGTCCCAGAGACCCAGTACTTC	CASRTSGVPETQYF
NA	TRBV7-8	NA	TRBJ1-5	TGTGCCAGCAGCTTAGGATCGGCCAGCGGTCAGCCCCAGCATTTT	CASSLGSASGQPQHF
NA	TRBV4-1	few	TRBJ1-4	TGCGCCAGCAGCCGCCCCAGTGAAAAACTGTTTTTT	CASSRPSEKLFF
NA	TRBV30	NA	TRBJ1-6	TGTGCCTGGAGCTTCCAGCCCAATGAACCCCTCCACTTT	CAWSFQPNEPLHF
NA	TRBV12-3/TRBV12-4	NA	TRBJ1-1	TGTGCCAGCAGTCTCCCTGGAGGACAGAAAGGTGTGCCTTTCTTT	CASSLPGGQKGVPFF
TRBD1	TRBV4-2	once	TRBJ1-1	TGTGCCAGCAGCCAAGAGGGAACGTCAGGGGGAAATTTGGTAAACACTGAAGCTTTCTTT	CASSQEGTSGGNLVNTEAFF